These 4 T cell receptor beta chains share one sample of origin, sequenced in a study of human T cells and chemical hapten exposure. TCRdb re-analysed the RACE reads in MiXCR, keeping a single row per CDR3 protein. Altogether tens of thousands of distinct CDR3 sequences are present, 12% being singletons, with the ten largest covering around 3.2%. Time point indicated: patch test 1, 2 weeks after DPC sensitization. Sample treatment: therapeutic diphenylcyclopropenone sensitization with weekly scalp DPC. Sequencing was performed on whole blood, taken in connection with sensitization to the hapten diphenylcyclopropenone (DPC). All receptors come from a woman aged 55-75 years with alopecia areata. Some clones in this sample may be carry-over from other donors' samples.

This clonotype has ten or more counts. This chain connects TRBV5-1 to TRBJ2-3; possibly TRBD1 for D (6 bases). Trimming left V 4 bases short and J 4 bases short, with 13 bases between. CDR1 is SGHRS, CDR2 YFSETQ, per germline. This CDR3 is 14 amino acids long. DNA for the CDR3: TGCGCCAGCAGCGAGCAGGGGAGCGCAGATACGCAGTATTTT. Amino acid sequence: CASSEQGSADTQYF. The whole variable domain, filled in from reference TRBV5-1 and TRBJ2-3, reads KAGVTQTPRYLIKTRGQQVTLSCSPISGHRSVSWYQQTPGQGLQFLFEYFSETQRNKGNFPGRFSGRQFSNSRSEMNVSTLELGDSALYLCASSEQGSADTQYFGPGTRLTVL.

This clonotype has a count of ten or more. The chain is built from TRBV20-1 and TRBJ1-2; TRBD1 matches at 9 bases. V trimming: 6 bases; J trimming: 5 bases; junction bases outside the gene matches: 10. Per the germline V gene, CDR1 is DFQATT and CDR2 is SNEGSKA (reference sequence). This CDR3 is 14 amino acids long. The CDR3 bases are TGCAGTGCCAGCAACAGGGGGCTAAAGTATGGCTACACCTTC. Encoded protein: CSASNRGLKYGYTF.

V usage is TRBV4-2 and J usage is TRBJ1-3; maybe TRBD1 (5 bases). The CDR3 runs to 14 residues. The germline gives CDR1 LGHNA, CDR2 YNFKEQ. Trimming cost V 1 base and J 3 bases, with 7 bases left between them. The CDR3 is CASSQVTDGNTIYF. CDR3 DNA sequence: TGTGCCAGCAGCCAAGTGACAGATGGAAACACCATATATTTT.

This clonotype showed up just a few times. CDR3 bases: TGCAGCGTTAACCGGGACAGCCCTCCCGGGGAGCTGTTTTTT. Encoded protein: CSVNRDSPPGELFF. The rearrangement links TRBV29-1 to TRBJ2-2; 7 nucleotides match TRBD1. Germline CDR1 SQVTM, CDR2 ANQGSEA. The CDR3 loop spans 14 amino acids. Trimming removed 5 bases from V and 6 bases from J; junction bases left unmatched: 9.